This T cell receptor (beta chain) derives from a study of OX40 agonist ivuxolimab in advanced cancers. Whole-study context: Antecedent anti-PD-1, anti-PD-L1 or anti-CTLA-4 therapy was permissible, with 35% to 40% having received some. Three patients, one with hepatocellular carcinoma and two with cutaneous melanoma, achieved partial responses. Study observations and caveats: At 0.1-3.0 mg/kg, partial responders had clonal expansion among the lowest observed.

Notes on this clone: What it recognizes is unknown. Relative to the germline gene, one junction end is altered; a read error may explain this.

The method was immunoSEQ multiplex PCR; TCRdb's version includes in-frame clones alone and lacks a portion of them. Among 25,000 to 35,000 clones listed, roughly nine tenths were seen once. Per germline, CDR1 SSHAT and CDR2 FNYEAQ (reference sequence). This CDR3 spans 15 amino acids. The chain joins TRBV7-7 to TRBJ2-1, with 8 bases that match TRBD2. This sequence was found in an adult with an advanced solid tumor such as melanoma, head and neck, liver or kidney cancer. Sequencing used CD4+ or CD8+ T cells sorted from blood, obtained in a trial of the OX40 agonist ivuxolimab. The CDR3 protein is CASSFLPSGQNEQFF. For the CDR3, the DNA is TGTGCTAGCAGCTTTCTCCCTAGCGGGCAAAATGAGCAGTTCTTC.